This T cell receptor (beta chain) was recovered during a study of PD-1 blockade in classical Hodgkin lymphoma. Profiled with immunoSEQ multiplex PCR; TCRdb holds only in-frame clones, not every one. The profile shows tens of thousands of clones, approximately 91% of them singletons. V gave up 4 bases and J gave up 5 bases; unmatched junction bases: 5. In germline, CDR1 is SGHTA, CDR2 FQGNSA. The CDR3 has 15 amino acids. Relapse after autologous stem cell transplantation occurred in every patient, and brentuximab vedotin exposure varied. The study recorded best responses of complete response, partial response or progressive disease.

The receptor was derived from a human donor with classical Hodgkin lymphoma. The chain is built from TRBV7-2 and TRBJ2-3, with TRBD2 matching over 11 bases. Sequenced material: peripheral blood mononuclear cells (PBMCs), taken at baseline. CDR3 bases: TGTGCCAGCAGCTACGGGACTAGCGGAGGAGATACGCAGTATTTT. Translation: CASSYGTSGGDTQYF.